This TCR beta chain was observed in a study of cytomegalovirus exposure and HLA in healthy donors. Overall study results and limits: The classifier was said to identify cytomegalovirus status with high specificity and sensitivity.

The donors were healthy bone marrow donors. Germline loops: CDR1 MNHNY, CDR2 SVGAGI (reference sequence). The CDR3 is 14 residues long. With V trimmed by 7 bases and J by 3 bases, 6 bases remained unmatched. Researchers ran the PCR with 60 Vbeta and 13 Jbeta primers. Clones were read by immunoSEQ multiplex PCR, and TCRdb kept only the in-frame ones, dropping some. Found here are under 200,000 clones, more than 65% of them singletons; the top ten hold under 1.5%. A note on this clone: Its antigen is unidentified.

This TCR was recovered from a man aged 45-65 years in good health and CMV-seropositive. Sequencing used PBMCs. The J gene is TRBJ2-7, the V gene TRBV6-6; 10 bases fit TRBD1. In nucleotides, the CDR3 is TGTGCCAGCATCCGACAGGGGGCTGTCTACGAGCAGTACTTC. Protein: CASIRQGAVYEQYF.